This TCR beta chain is drawn from a study of shared clonotypes between healthy human individuals. Study-level points and caveats: In contrast to clonotypes shared by all four donors, non-shared clonotypes had lower generation probabilities.

Trimming took 5 bases from V and 5 from J, leaving 12 bases between them. This CDR3 spans 14 amino acids. CDR1 SEHNR and CDR2 FQNEAQ come from the germline V gene (reference sequence). With respect to this clone: Its antigen is undetermined.

Sequenced by immunoSEQ multiplex PCR; TCRdb stores in-frame clones only, minus some. The data contain 2 million to 2.5 million clones, just under 95% of them singletons. The sequence was obtained from a young man in good health. Some clones in this sample may be carry-over from other donors' samples. Source material: naive CD4+ T cells from PBMCs. Described subset: CD45RA+ positively selected. This sequence joins TRBV7-9 and TRBJ2-2; D perhaps matches TRBD1 (5 bases). CDR3 loop: CASSLRVGTGELFF. The CDR3 DNA is TGTGCCAGCAGCCTCAGGGTCGGAACCGGGGAGCTGTTTTTT.